These T cell receptor beta chains were read from a single sample in a study of T cells in localized non-small cell lung cancer. The table came from immunoSEQ multiplex PCR; TCRdb's copy has only in-frame clones and leaves some out. The top ten clones hold over 4% of a sample with fewer than 95,000 clones, about nine tenths of them seen once. The input for sequencing was PBMCs, taken before any cancer treatment. The receptors originated from a woman aged 35-75 years with stage II squamous cell lung carcinoma. The CDR3 runs from the conserved cysteine through the conserved F or W. A D gene is named only where the DNA matches it firmly. The listing skips clone size in some rows; elsewhere it reads once, few, many or a size class.

J gene: TRBJ2-3
D gene: TRBD1
V gene: TRBV7-6
clone size: NA
CDR3 protein: CASSLGDSRTDTQYF
CDR3 DNA: TGTGCCAGCAGCTTAGGGGACAGTCGCACAGATACGCAGTATTTT

J gene: TRBJ1-4
D gene: NA
V gene: TRBV19
clone size: NA
CDR3 protein: CASSPAGGKGEKLFF
CDR3 DNA: TGTGCCAGTAGTCCAGCGGGGGGAAAGGGTGAAAAACTGTTTTTT

J gene: TRBJ1-1
D gene: NA
V gene: TRBV11-1
clone size: NA
CDR3 protein: CASSFSGGNTEAFF
CDR3 DNA: TGTGCCAGCAGCTTTTCGGGGGGGAACACTGAAGCTTTCTTT

J gene: TRBJ1-2
D gene: NA
V gene: TRBV10-3
clone size: NA
CDR3 protein: CATSYGTNYGYTF
CDR3 DNA: TGTGCCACCTCCTACGGAACGAACTATGGCTACACCTTC

J gene: TRBJ1-5
D gene: TRBD1
V gene: TRBV2
clone size: NA
CDR3 protein: CASTRTGINQPQHF
CDR3 DNA: TGTGCCAGCACTAGGACAGGGATCAATCAGCCCCAGCATTTT

J gene: TRBJ2-1
D gene: NA
V gene: TRBV27
clone size: NA
CDR3 protein: CASSFPGLHNEQFF
CDR3 DNA: TGTGCCAGCAGTTTCCCCGGGTTACACAATGAGCAGTTCTTC

J gene: TRBJ2-3
D gene: TRBD2
V gene: TRBV4-2
clone size: NA
CDR3 protein: CASSQDNSGDTQYF
CDR3 DNA: TGTGCCAGCAGCCAAGATAATAGCGGGGATACGCAGTATTTT

J gene: TRBJ1-2
D gene: NA
V gene: TRBV27
clone size: NA
CDR3 protein: CASSLPGDGYTF
CDR3 DNA: TGTGCCAGCAGTTTACCAGGGGATGGCTACACCTTC

J gene: TRBJ2-7
D gene: NA
V gene: TRBV27
clone size: NA
CDR3 protein: CASSWGGATGEQYF
CDR3 DNA: TGTGCCAGCAGTTGGGGGGGGGCCACGGGCGAGCAGTACTTC

J gene: TRBJ2-5
D gene: TRBD2
V gene: TRBV7-8
clone size: NA
CDR3 protein: CASSLAVLAGSRFQETQYF
CDR3 DNA: TGTGCCAGCAGCTTAGCCGTTCTAGCGGGCAGCCGATTCCAAGAGACCCAGTACTTC

J gene: TRBJ1-1
D gene: TRBD1
V gene: TRBV6-5
clone size: NA
CDR3 protein: CASSRTGSGNTEAFF
CDR3 DNA: TGTGCCAGCTCGCGGACAGGGAGTGGGAACACTGAAGCTTTCTTT

J gene: TRBJ1-2
D gene: NA
V gene: TRBV29-1
clone size: NA
CDR3 protein: CSVRQYGYTF
CDR3 DNA: TGCAGCGTTCGCCAGTATGGCTACACCTTC

J gene: TRBJ2-1
D gene: TRBD2
V gene: TRBV5-1
clone size: NA
CDR3 protein: CASSSTSGNYNEQFF
CDR3 DNA: TGCGCCAGCAGCTCGACTAGCGGGAACTACAATGAGCAGTTCTTC

J gene: TRBJ2-7
D gene: TRBD2
V gene: TRBV15
clone size: once
CDR3 protein: CATSRGGGLAGAAQYF
CDR3 DNA: TGTGCCACCAGCAGAGGAGGCGGACTAGCGGGGGCTGCGCAGTACTTC

J gene: TRBJ2-1
D gene: TRBD2
V gene: TRBV13
clone size: NA
CDR3 protein: CASSRKPSGVLYNEQFF
CDR3 DNA: TGTGCCAGCAGCCGAAAGCCCAGCGGGGTCTTGTACAATGAGCAGTTCTTC

J gene: TRBJ1-1
D gene: NA
V gene: TRBV11-2
clone size: NA
CDR3 protein: CASNALTGSRGAEAFF
CDR3 DNA: TGTGCCAGCAACGCACTCACAGGTTCCCGGGGGGCTGAAGCTTTCTTT

J gene: TRBJ1-5
D gene: NA
V gene: TRBV6-6
clone size: NA
CDR3 protein: CASSWVENQPQHF
CDR3 DNA: TGTGCCAGCAGTTGGGTAGAGAATCAGCCCCAGCATTTT

J gene: TRBJ2-7
D gene: TRBD2
V gene: TRBV15
clone size: NA
CDR3 protein: CATSNTAGGTYEQYF
CDR3 DNA: TGTGCCACCAGCAATACAGCGGGGGGAACCTACGAGCAGTACTTC

J gene: TRBJ2-1
D gene: NA
V gene: TRBV7-7
clone size: NA
CDR3 protein: CASSSLRGEQFF
CDR3 DNA: TGTGCCAGCAGCTCACTTAGGGGAGAGCAGTTCTTC

J gene: TRBJ2-3
D gene: NA
V gene: TRBV18
clone size: NA
CDR3 protein: CASSPTGRSTDTQYF
CDR3 DNA: TGTGCCAGCTCACCCACTGGACGAAGCACAGATACGCAGTATTTT

J gene: TRBJ2-5
D gene: NA
V gene: TRBV19
clone size: once
CDR3 protein: CASSGLQETQYF
CDR3 DNA: TGTGCCAGTAGCGGACTGCAAGAGACCCAGTACTTC

J gene: TRBJ2-3
D gene: TRBD2
V gene: TRBV5-1
clone size: NA
CDR3 protein: CASSLVLAGFTDTQYF
CDR3 DNA: TGCGCCAGCAGCTTGGTTCTAGCGGGGTTCACAGATACGCAGTATTTT

J gene: TRBJ1-1
D gene: NA
V gene: TRBV28
clone size: few
CDR3 protein: CASRFGTLNTEAFF
CDR3 DNA: TGTGCCAGCAGATTCGGGACACTGAACACTGAAGCTTTCTTT

J gene: TRBJ2-7
D gene: TRBD1
V gene: TRBV6-5
clone size: NA
CDR3 protein: CASSTGVYEQYF
CDR3 DNA: TGTGCCAGCAGCACAGGGGTCTACGAGCAGTACTTC

J gene: TRBJ1-2
D gene: NA
V gene: TRBV28
clone size: few
CDR3 protein: CASSLGGPYYGYTF
CDR3 DNA: TGTGCCAGCAGTTTAGGCGGGCCCTACTATGGCTACACCTTC

J gene: TRBJ1-4
D gene: NA
V gene: TRBV6-5
clone size: NA
CDR3 protein: CASSLNPAEGSKLFF
CDR3 DNA: TGTGCCAGCAGTCTCAACCCAGCGGAGGGGAGCAAACTGTTTTTT

J gene: TRBJ2-2
D gene: TRBD2
V gene: TRBV28
clone size: NA
CDR3 protein: CASSLGGEYTGELFF
CDR3 DNA: TGTGCCAGCAGTTTAGGGGGGGAATACACCGGGGAGCTGTTTTTT

J gene: TRBJ1-5
D gene: TRBD1
V gene: TRBV7-8
clone size: NA
CDR3 protein: CASSWGQGKGQPQHF
CDR3 DNA: TGTGCCAGCAGCTGGGGACAGGGGAAGGGTCAGCCCCAGCATTTT

J gene: TRBJ1-4
D gene: NA
V gene: TRBV4-1
clone size: NA
CDR3 protein: CASSQGGQGMTKLFF
CDR3 DNA: TGCGCCAGCAGCCAGGGGGGGCAGGGAATGACAAAACTGTTTTTT